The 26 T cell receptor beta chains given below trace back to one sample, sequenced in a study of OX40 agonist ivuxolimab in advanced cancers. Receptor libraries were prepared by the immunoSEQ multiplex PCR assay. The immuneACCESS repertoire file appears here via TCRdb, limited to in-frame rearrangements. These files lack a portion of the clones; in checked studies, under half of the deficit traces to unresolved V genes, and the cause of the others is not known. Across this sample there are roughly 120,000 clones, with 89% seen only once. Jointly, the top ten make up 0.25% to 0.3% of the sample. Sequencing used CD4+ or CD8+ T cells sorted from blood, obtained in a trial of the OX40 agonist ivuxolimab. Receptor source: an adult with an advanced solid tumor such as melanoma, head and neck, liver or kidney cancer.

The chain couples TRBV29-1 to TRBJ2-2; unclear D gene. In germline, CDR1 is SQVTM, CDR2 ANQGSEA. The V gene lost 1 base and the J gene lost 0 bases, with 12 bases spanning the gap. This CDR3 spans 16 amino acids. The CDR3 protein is CSVEGVRFANTGELFF. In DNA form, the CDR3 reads TGCAGCGTTGAAGGGGTGAGGTTCGCGAACACCGGGGAGCTGTTTTTT.

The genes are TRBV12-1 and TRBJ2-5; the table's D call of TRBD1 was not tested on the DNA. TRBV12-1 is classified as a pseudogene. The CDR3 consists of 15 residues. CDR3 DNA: TGTGCCAGCAGCTTCCGCAACAGGGTCCGGGAGACCCAGTACTTC. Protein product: CASSFRNRVRETQYF.

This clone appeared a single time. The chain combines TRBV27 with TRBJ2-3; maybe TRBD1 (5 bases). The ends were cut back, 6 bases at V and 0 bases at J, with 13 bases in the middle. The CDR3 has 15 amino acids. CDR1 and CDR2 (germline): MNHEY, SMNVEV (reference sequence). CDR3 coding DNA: TGTGCCAGCAGCCTACAGGTCCCTAGCACAGATACGCAGTATTTT. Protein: CASSLQVPSTDTQYF.

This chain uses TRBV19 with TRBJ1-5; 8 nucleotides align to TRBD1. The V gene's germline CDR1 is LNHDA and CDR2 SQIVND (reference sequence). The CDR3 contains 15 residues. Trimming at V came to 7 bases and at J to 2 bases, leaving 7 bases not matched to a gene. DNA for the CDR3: TGTGCCAGTACCAAGGCGACAGGGGGCAATCAGCCCCAGCATTTT. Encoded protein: CASTKATGGNQPQHF.

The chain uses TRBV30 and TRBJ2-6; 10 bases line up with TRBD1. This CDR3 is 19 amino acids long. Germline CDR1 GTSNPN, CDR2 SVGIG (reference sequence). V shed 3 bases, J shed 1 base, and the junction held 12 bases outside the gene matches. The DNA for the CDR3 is TGTGCCTGGAGGACACGCCGGGACAGGGGTTCTTCTGGGGCCAACGTCCTGACTTTC. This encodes CAWRTRRDRGSSGANVLTF. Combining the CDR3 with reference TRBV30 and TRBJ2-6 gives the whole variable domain SQTIHQWPATLVQPVGSPLSLECTVEGTSNPNLYWYRQAAGRGLQLLFYSVGIGQISSEVPQNLSASRPQDRQFILSSKKLLLSDSGFYLCAWRTRRDRGSSGANVLTFGAGSRLTVL.

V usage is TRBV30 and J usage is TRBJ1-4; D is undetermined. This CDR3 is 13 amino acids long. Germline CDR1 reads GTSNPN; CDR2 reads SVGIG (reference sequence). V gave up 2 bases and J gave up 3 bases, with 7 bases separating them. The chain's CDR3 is CAWSPSPNEKLFF. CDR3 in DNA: TGTGCCTGGAGTCCGTCTCCTAATGAAAAACTGTTTTTT.

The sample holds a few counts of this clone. The CDR3 DNA sequence: TGTGCCATCAGTGAGTCGAAGGGGGTAGTAGAAGCTTTCTTT. Amino acids: CAISESKGVVEAFF. The rearrangement joins TRBV10-3 to TRBJ1-1; D possibly corresponds to TRBD1 (6 bases). Trimming pared 0 bases from V and 8 bases from J, leaving 13 bases between. Germline loops: CDR1 ENHRY, CDR2 SYGVKD. The CDR3 consists of 14 residues.

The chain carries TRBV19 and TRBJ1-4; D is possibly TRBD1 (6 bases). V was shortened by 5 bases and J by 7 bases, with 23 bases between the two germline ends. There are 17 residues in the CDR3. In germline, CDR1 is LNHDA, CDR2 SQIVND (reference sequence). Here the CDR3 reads CASSQIGSVGASEKLFF. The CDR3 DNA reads TGTGCCAGTAGTCAGATAGGGTCCGTGGGGGCGAGTGAAAAACTGTTTTTT.

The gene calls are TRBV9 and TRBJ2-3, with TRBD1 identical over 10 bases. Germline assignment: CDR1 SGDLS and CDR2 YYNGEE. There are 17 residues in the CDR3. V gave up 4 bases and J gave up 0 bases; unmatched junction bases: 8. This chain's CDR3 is CASSLGQGTPSTDTQYF. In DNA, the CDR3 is TGTGCCAGCAGCCTGGGACAGGGGACCCCTAGCACAGATACGCAGTATTTT.

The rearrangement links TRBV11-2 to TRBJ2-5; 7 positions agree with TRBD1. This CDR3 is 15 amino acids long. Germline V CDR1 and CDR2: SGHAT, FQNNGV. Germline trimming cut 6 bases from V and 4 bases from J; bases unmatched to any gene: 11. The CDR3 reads CASSLDGQVIETQYF. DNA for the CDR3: TGTGCCAGCAGTCTGGATGGACAGGTCATAGAGACCCAGTACTTC.

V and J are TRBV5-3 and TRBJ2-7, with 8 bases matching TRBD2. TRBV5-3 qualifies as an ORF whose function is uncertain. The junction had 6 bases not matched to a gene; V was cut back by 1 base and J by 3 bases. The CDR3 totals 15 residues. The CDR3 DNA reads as TGTGCCAGAAGCTTGAGACGGGGGGGCCTCTACGAGCAGTACTTC. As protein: CARSLRRGGLYEQYF.

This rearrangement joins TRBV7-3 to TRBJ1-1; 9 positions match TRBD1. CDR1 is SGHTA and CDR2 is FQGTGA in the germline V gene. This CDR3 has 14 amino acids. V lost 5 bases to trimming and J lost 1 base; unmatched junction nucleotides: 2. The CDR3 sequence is CASSEQGANTEAFF. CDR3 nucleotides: TGTGCCAGCAGCGAACAGGGGGCGAACACTGAAGCTTTCTTT.

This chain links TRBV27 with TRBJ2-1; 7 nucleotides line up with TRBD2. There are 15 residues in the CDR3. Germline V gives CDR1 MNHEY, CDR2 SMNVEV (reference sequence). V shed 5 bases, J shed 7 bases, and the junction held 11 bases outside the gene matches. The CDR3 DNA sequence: TGTGCCAGCAGTCCAGCGCGGGGGATCGGGAATGAGCAGTTCTTC. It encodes CASSPARGIGNEQFF.

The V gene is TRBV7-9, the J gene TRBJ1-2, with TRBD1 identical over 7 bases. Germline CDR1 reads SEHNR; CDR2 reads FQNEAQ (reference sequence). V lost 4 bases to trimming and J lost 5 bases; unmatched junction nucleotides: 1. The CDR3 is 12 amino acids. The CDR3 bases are TGTGCCAGCAGCTCCAGGGGGTATGGCTACACCTTC. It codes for CASSSRGYGYTF.

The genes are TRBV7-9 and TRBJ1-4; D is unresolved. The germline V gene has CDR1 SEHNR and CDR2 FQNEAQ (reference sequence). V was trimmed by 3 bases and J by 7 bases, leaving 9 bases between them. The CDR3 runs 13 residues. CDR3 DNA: TGTGCCAGCAGCTTGAGAACAGCTGAAAAACTGTTTTTT. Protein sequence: CASSLRTAEKLFF.

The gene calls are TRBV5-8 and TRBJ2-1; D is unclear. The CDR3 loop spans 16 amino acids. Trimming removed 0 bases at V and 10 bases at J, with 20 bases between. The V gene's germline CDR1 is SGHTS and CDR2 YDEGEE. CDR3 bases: TGTGCCAGCAGCTTGGCTGCCCAACCGGGCTTAGGGGAGCAGTTCTTC. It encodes CASSLAAQPGLGEQFF. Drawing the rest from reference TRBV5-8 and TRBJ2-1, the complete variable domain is EAGVTQSPTHLIKTRGQQATLRCSPISGHTSVYWYQQALGLGLQFLLWYDEGEERNRGNFPPRFSGRQFPNYSSELNVNALELEDSALYLCASSLAAQPGLGEQFFGPGTRLTVL.

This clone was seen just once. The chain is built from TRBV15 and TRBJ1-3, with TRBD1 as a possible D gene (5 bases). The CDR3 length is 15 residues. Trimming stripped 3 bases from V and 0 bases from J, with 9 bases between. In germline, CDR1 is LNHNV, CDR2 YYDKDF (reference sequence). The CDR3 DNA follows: TGTGCCACCAGCAGGACAGTTCTCTCTGGAAACACCATATATTTT. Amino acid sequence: CATSRTVLSGNTIYF.

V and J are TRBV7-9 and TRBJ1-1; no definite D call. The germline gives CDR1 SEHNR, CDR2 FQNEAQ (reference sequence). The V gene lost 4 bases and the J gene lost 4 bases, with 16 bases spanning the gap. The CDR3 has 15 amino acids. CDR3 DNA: TGTGCCAGCAGCTCTGGTAATCTTGAGTTCACTGAAGCTTTCTTT. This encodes CASSSGNLEFTEAFF.

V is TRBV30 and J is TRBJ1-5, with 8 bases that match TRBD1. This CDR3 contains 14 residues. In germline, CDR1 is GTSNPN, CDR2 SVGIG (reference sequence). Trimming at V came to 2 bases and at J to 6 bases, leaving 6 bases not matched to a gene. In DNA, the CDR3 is TGTGCCTGGAGTATTCAGGGGGCCGGTCAGCCCCAGCATTTT. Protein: CAWSIQGAGQPQHF.

The CDR3 protein is CASSDMTGIYEQYF. DNA for the CDR3: TGTGCCAGCAGCGATATGACAGGGATCTACGAGCAGTACTTC. The chain employs TRBV28 and TRBJ2-7; 7 nucleotides agree with TRBD1. The CDR3 has 14 residues. V lost 6 bases to trimming and J lost 3 bases; unmatched junction nucleotides: 8. The germline gives CDR1 MDHEN, CDR2 SYDVKM. The full variable domain, rest sourced from reference TRBV28 and TRBJ2-7, is DVKVTQSSRYLVKRTGEKVFLECVQDMDHENMFWYRQDPGLGLRLIYFSYDVKMKEKGDIPEGYSVSREKKERFSLILESASTNQTSMYLCASSDMTGIYEQYFGPGTRLTVT.

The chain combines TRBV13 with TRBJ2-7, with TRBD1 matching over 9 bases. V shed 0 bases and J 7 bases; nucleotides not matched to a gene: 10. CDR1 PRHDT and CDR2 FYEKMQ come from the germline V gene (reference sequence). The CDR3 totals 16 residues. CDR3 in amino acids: CASSLGDRGGTSEQYF. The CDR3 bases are TGTGCCAGCAGCTTAGGGGACAGGGGAGGGACGAGTGAGCAGTACTTC. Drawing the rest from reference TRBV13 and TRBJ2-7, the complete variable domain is AAGVIQSPRHLIKEKRETATLKCYPIPRHDTVYWYQQGPGQDPQFLISFYEKMQSDKGSIPDRFSAQQFSDYHSELNMSSLELGDSALYFCASSLGDRGGTSEQYFGPGTRLTVT.

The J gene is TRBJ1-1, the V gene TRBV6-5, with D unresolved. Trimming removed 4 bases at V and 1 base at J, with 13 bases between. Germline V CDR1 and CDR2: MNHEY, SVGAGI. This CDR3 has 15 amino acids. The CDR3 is CASSSSLRQNTEAFF. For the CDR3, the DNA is TGTGCCAGCAGTTCGAGTCTCAGGCAGAACACTGAAGCTTTCTTT.

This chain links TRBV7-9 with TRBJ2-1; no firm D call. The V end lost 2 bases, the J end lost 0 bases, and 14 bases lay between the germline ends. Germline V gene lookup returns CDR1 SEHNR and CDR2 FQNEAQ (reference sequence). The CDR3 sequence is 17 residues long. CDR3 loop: CASSLPRAQSSYNEQFF. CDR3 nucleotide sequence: TGTGCCAGCAGCTTACCGAGAGCACAAAGCTCCTACAATGAGCAGTTCTTC. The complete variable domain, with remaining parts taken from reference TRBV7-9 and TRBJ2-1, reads DTGVSQNPRHKITKRGQNVTFRCDPISEHNRLYWYRQTLGQGPEFLTYFQNEAQLEKSRLLSDRFSAERPKGSFSTLEIQRTEQGDSAMYLCASSLPRAQSSYNEQFFGPGTRLTVL.

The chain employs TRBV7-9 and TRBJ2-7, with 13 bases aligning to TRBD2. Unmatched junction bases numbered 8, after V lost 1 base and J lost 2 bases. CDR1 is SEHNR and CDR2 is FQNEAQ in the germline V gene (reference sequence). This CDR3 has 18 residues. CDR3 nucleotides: TGTGCCAGCAGCTTAGGGACTAGCGGGAGCCATTCAACCTACGAGCAGTACTTC. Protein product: CASSLGTSGSHSTYEQYF.

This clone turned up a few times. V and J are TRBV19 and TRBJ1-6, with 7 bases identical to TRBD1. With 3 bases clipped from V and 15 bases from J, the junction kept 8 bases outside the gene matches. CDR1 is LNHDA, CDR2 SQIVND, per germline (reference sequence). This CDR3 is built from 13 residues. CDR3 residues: CASSMTGNQILHF. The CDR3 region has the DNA TGTGCCAGTAGTATGACAGGGAATCAAATCCTCCACTTT. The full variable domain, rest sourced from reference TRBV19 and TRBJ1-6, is DGGITQSPKYLFRKEGQNVTLSCEQNLNHDAMYWYRQDPGQGLRLIYYSQIVNDFQKGDIAEGYSVSREKKESFPLTVTSAQKNPTAFYLCASSMTGNQILHFGNGTRLTVT.

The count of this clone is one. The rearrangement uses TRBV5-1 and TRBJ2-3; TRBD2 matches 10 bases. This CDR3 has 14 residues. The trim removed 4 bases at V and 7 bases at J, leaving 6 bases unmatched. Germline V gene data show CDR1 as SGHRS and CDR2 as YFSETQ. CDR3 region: CASSHRTSGNTQYF. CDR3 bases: TGCGCCAGCAGCCATCGGACTAGCGGTAATACGCAGTATTTT.